Listed here is a single T cell receptor beta chain. Its antigen remains unidentified. This sample stems from a study of shared clonotypes between healthy human individuals. Study-level findings and limits: The study generally estimated greater richness for naive than memory subsets.

The method was immunoSEQ multiplex PCR; TCRdb's version includes in-frame clones alone and lacks a portion of them. The repertoire has 2 million to 3 million clones, around 94% of them found once; the top ten carry 0.14%. The CDR3 has 17 amino acids. This sequence was found in a man younger than 30 in good health. The V and J genes are TRBV1 and TRBJ2-4; the table gives TRBD2 as D, unverified against the DNA. TRBV1 is a pseudogene locus. Source material: naive CD4+ T cells sorted from blood. The subset is: CD45RA+ positively selected. DNA of the CDR3: TGCACCAGCACCGCTCCTTTGCGCCAATTAGCCAAAAACATTCAGTACTTC. Translated: CTSTAPLRQLAKNIQYF.